A selection of T cell receptor beta chains follows, all from one sample in a study of control samples from healthy donors and cancer patients. Assay: immunoSEQ multiplex PCR; the TCRdb copy retains only in-frame clones and omits some. The sample contains about 160,000 clones, approximately 93% of which appear only once. Sequenced sample: blood. The receptor source for this set is a woman between 40 and 55 years old in good health. Each CDR3 is given with its conserved first and last residue. Fields, in order: J gene, D gene, clone size, CDR3 length, V gene, CDR3 protein, CDR3 DNA. D genes are given only for firm matches. Clone sizes are given selectively: once, few, many, or a class where the clone is expanded.

TRBJ1-1 - - 13 TRBV6-1 CASSEVGETEAFF TGTGCCAGCAGTGAAGTCGGGGAAACTGAAGCTTTCTTT
TRBJ1-2 - - 17 TRBV11-2 CASSLRGRASTNYGYTF TGTGCCAGCAGCTTACGCGGCAGGGCCTCAACTAACTATGGCTACACCTTC
TRBJ1-5 TRBD1 once 15 TRBV27 CASSSTGGFLQPQHF TGTGCCAGCAGCTCGACAGGGGGCTTTCTTCAGCCCCAGCATTTT
TRBJ1-2 TRBD1 - 19 TRBV27 CASSPARLITGEGRYGYTF TGTGCCAGCAGTCCAGCCCGCCTTATTACAGGGGAGGGGCGCTATGGCTACACCTTC
TRBJ2-7 - - 11 TRBV5-6 CASSSPVEQYF TGTGCCAGCAGCTCCCCCGTAGAGCAGTACTTC
TRBJ1-2 TRBD1 - 16 TRBV30 CAWGDRGSSTIYGYTF TGTGCCTGGGGGGACAGGGGGAGTTCGACTATCTATGGCTACACCTTC
TRBJ1-6 TRBD1 - 16 TRBV10-3 CAIRQGVSSYNSPLHF TGTGCCATCAGACAGGGGGTGAGCTCCTATAATTCACCCCTCCACTTT
TRBJ2-2 TRBD2 - 15 TRBV12-5 CASGAGLADTGELFF TGTGCTAGTGGTGCGGGACTAGCAGACACCGGGGAGCTGTTTTTT
TRBJ1-2 TRBD1 - 15 TRBV30 CAWSVLAPTGDGYTF TGTGCCTGGAGTGTACTGGCCCCGACAGGGGATGGCTACACCTTC
TRBJ2-1 - - 16 TRBV4-3 CASSQAPGAFYNEQFF TGCGCCAGCAGCCAAGCCCCGGGGGCCTTCTACAATGAGCAGTTCTTC
TRBJ1-1 - - 14 TRBV5-1 CASSSLNANTEAFF TGCGCCAGCAGCTCCCTTAATGCGAACACTGAAGCTTTCTTT
TRBJ2-3 TRBD1 - 16 TRBV7-9 CASSESGGTGYNTQYF TGTGCCAGCAGCGAAAGCGGTGGGACAGGGTACAATACGCAGTATTTT
TRBJ2-5 TRBD1 - 12 TRBV30 CAWGQGGETQYF TGTGCCTGGGGACAGGGAGGAGAGACCCAGTACTTC
TRBJ2-3 - - 16 TRBV4-3 CASSLLAGASADTQYF TGCGCCAGCAGTCTACTTGCGGGGGCTTCTGCAGATACGCAGTATTTT
TRBJ2-7 - - 14 TRBV9 CASNQGSLSYEQYF TGTGCCAGCAATCAGGGGTCCCTCTCCTACGAGCAGTACTTC
TRBJ2-3 TRBD2 - 16 TRBV19 CASGTSGIGGTDTQYF TGTGCCTCCGGGACTAGCGGGATAGGTGGCACAGATACGCAGTATTTT
TRBJ1-5 TRBD1 once 15 TRBV5-5 CASSWRGGGNQPQHF TGTGCCAGCAGCTGGCGAGGGGGCGGCAATCAGCCCCAGCATTTT
TRBJ1-5 TRBD1 - 15 TRBV10-3 CAIKGQGDGNQPQHF TGTGCCATCAAGGGACAGGGCGATGGCAATCAGCCCCAGCATTTT
TRBJ1-2 TRBD1 - 12 TRBV7-9 CASSWTGSGYTF TGTGCCAGCAGTTGGACAGGGTCTGGCTACACCTTC
TRBJ2-7 - - 16 TRBV10-3 CAISESGAPAAYEQYF TGTGCCATCAGTGAGTCGGGCGCCCCGGCGGCCTACGAGCAGTACTTC
TRBJ1-1 TRBD1 - 16 TRBV4-2 CASSQGTGELNTEAFF TGTGCCAGCAGCCAAGGGACAGGAGAACTGAACACTGAAGCTTTCTTT
TRBJ2-7 TRBD1 - 15 TRBV18 CASSPGQGVSYGQYF TGTGCCAGCTCACCGGGACAGGGTGTCTCCTACGGGCAGTACTTC
TRBJ1-3 - - 12 TRBV5-6 CASSFGGNTIYF TGTGCCAGCAGCTTCGGTGGAAACACCATATATTTT
TRBJ1-1 - once 14 TRBV14 CASSQVIGNTEAFF TGTGCCAGCAGCCAAGTTATAGGGAACACTGAAGCTTTCTTT
TRBJ1-5 TRBD1 - 16 TRBV7-2 CASSFGTGGRGQPQHF TGTGCCAGCAGCTTTGGGACAGGAGGGAGAGGACAGCCCCAGCATTTT
TRBJ2-1 TRBD2 - 18 TRBV5-1 CASSPDPTSGRQGNEQFF TGCGCCAGCAGCCCGGATCCTACTAGCGGGAGACAGGGCAATGAGCAGTTCTTC
TRBJ1-1 - - 12 TRBV6-6 CASSYSRGAAFF TGTGCCAGCAGTTACTCGAGAGGGGCCGCTTTCTTT
TRBJ1-1 - - 15 TRBV19 CASSIIQRLNTEAFF TGTGCCAGTAGTATCATACAGAGATTGAACACTGAAGCTTTCTTT
TRBJ1-2 - - 13 TRBV24-1 CATSDLQTGGYTF TGTGCCACCAGTGATTTGCAAACGGGTGGCTACACCTTC
TRBJ2-3 TRBD2 - 17 TRBV4-2 CASSQTSSGGAADTQYF TGTGCCAGCAGCCAGACCTCTAGCGGGGGGGCAGCAGATACGCAGTATTTT
TRBJ2-7 - - 11 TRBV7-9 CASSSPDEQYF TGTGCCAGCAGTTCACCCGACGAGCAGTACTTC
TRBJ1-3 - - 16 TRBV5-1 CASSLDSGRSGNTIYF TGCGCCAGCAGCTTGGACTCAGGACGCTCTGGAAACACCATATATTTT
TRBJ1-6 TRBD1 - 14 TRBV9 CASSWDRGNSPLHF TGTGCCAGCAGCTGGGACAGGGGAAACTCACCCCTCCACTTT
TRBJ1-2 - - 16 TRBV5-1 CASSFQEHSDNYGYTF TGCGCCAGCAGCTTCCAGGAACACAGTGATAACTATGGCTACACCTTC
TRBJ1-2 - once 13 TRBV6-4 CASSSDSRNGYTF TGTGCCAGCAGCTCGGACAGCCGGAATGGCTACACCTTC
TRBJ2-7 - - 14 TRBV6-5 CASSYAGVGYEQYF TGTGCCAGCAGTTACGCAGGGGTGGGTTACGAGCAGTACTTC
TRBJ2-3 TRBD2 - 16 TRBV9 CASSVGLAGGTDTQYF TGTGCCAGCAGCGTCGGACTAGCGGGAGGCACAGATACGCAGTATTTT
TRBJ2-1 - - 15 TRBV19 CASSIALHSYNEQFF TGTGCCAGTAGTATAGCGTTACACTCCTACAATGAGCAGTTCTTC
TRBJ1-2 - - 15 TRBV9 CASSVEGRGAGGYTF TGTGCCAGCAGCGTAGAAGGAAGGGGCGCCGGGGGCTACACCTTC
TRBJ1-5 - - 13 TRBV18 CASSPDRHQPQHF TGTGCCAGCTCACCAGATAGGCATCAGCCCCAGCATTTT
TRBJ1-3 - - 16 TRBV12-5 CASGLVLTGRGNTIYF TGTGCTAGTGGTTTGGTACTAACAGGGAGGGGAAACACCATATATTTT
TRBJ2-5 - - 12 TRBV6-6 CASGVSQETQYF TGTGCCAGCGGGGTATCCCAAGAGACCCAGTACTTC
TRBJ2-1 - once 15 TRBV7-9 CASSSQGISYNEQFF TGTGCCAGCAGCTCGCAGGGAATCTCCTACAATGAGCAGTTCTTC
TRBJ1-2 - - 14 TRBV4-1 CASSQPQQGPGYTF TGCGCCAGCAGCCAACCTCAACAGGGTCCTGGCTACACCTTC
TRBJ1-2 - - 14 TRBV5-5 CASSFRQTNYGYTF TGTGCCAGCAGCTTCAGACAGACCAACTATGGCTACACCTTC
TRBJ1-1 TRBD1 - 13 TRBV18 CASSPDRGTEAFF TGTGCCAGCTCACCCGACAGGGGAACTGAAGCTTTCTTT
TRBJ2-2 TRBD2 - 16 TRBV5-4 CASSLGTSGNTGELFF TGTGCCAGCAGCTTAGGGACTAGCGGTAACACCGGGGAGCTGTTTTTT
TRBJ2-3 - - 15 TRBV7-9 CASSLSGGRTDTQYF TGTGCCAGCAGCCTCTCGGGGGGCCGCACAGATACGCAGTATTTT
TRBJ2-7 - - 15 TRBV2 CASSLTETTSHEQYF TGTGCCAGCAGCCTCACAGAGACGACTAGTCACGAGCAGTACTTC
TRBJ1-1 - - 14 TRBV27 CASSLLGVRTEAFF TGTGCCAGCAGTTTGCTGGGGGTTCGCACTGAAGCTTTCTTT
TRBJ1-1 - once 12 TRBV7-2 CASSFKNTEAFF TGTGCCAGCAGCTTCAAGAACACTGAAGCTTTCTTT
TRBJ2-1 - - 11 TRBV10-3 CAISGPGEQFF TGTGCCATCAGTGGTCCGGGTGAGCAGTTCTTC
TRBJ2-3 - - 17 TRBV7-9 CASSLPRRLRDTDTQYF TGTGCCAGCAGCTTACCCCGTCGCCTACGGGACACAGATACGCAGTATTTT
TRBJ1-2 - - 15 TRBV7-2 CASSYRPGGVYGYTF TGTGCCAGCAGCTACCGCCCTGGCGGAGTCTATGGCTACACCTTC
TRBJ2-1 - - 15 TRBV11-2 CASSLETGTYNEQFF TGTGCCAGCAGCTTAGAGACGGGAACCTACAATGAGCAGTTCTTC